This T cell receptor (beta chain) came from a study of graft-versus-host responses after intestinal transplantation. This clone has a handful of counts. Its specificity is not known. Looked up from germline, CDR1 is MNHEY and CDR2 is SVGAGI. The CDR3 has 14 amino acids. V was trimmed by 5 bases and J by 10 bases, leaving 17 bases between them. Generated by immunoSEQ multiplex PCR, the TCRdb table keeps only in-frame clones and is missing some. The table includes 130,000 or so clones, roughly 91% detected once. Material: unstimulated CD4+ T cells sorted from spleen or lymph node cells, obtained before intestinal transplant. This clonotype was obtained from a human donor who received an intestinal transplant. V usage is TRBV6-5 and J usage is TRBJ1-4; no definite D call. Here the CDR3 DNA reads TGTGCCAGCAGTCACCGGGCCCTAAGGGCAAAACTGTTTTTT. Its protein product is CASSHRALRAKLFF.